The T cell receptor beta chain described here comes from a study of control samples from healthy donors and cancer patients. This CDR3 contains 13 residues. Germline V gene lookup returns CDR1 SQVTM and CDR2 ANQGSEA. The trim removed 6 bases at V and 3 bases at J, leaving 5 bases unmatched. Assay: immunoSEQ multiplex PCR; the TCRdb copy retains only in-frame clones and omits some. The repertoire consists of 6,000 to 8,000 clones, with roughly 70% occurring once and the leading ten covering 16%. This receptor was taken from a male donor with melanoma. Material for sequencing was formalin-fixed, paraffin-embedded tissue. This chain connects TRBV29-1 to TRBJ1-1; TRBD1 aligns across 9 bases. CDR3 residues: CSVRTGEYTEAFF. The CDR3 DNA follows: TGCAGCGTGCGGACAGGGGAGTACACTGAAGCTTTCTTT.